The clone carrying this T cell receptor beta chain was seen only once. The data were produced by immunoSEQ multiplex PCR, yet TCRdb's version contains in-frame clones alone and is incomplete. Of approximately 1.5 million clones detected, 95% to 99% appear once; the ten largest clones hold about 0.45%. These data come from a study of shared clonotypes between healthy human individuals. Between the trimmed V and J ends, which lost 4 bases and 5 bases, there was a span of 14 bases. From germline, CDR1 is SQVTM and CDR2 ANQGSEA. This CDR3 has 13 residues. This TCR was sampled from a man younger than 40 in good health. The chain recombines TRBV29-1 with TRBJ2-5, with D perhaps assigned TRBD1 or TRBD2 (7 bases each). What was sequenced was naive CD4+ T cells sorted from blood. Subset defined: CD45RA+ positively selected. CDR3 sequence: CSVAQGRVETQYF. In DNA form, the CDR3 reads TGCAGCGTTGCACAGGGGAGGGTGGAGACCCAGTACTTC.